The rows below give T cell receptor beta chains drawn from one sample of a study of T-cell reconstitution after alpha-beta-depleted transplantation in children. MiXCR was run by TCRdb on the PCR reads, yielding one entry per CDR3 protein. The repertoire holds about 580,000 distinct CDR3 sequences, with more than 20% as singletons. The sequencing used PBMCs, collected before TCRalphabeta/CD19-depleted stem cell transplant. These receptors were taken from a boy younger than two with Wiskott-Aldrich syndrome, due to receive a stem cell transplant. Both conserved end residues are part of each CDR3. Fields, in order: clone size, J gene, D gene, V gene, CDR3 protein, CDR3 DNA. The D gene is left open where the match is weak. Some rows mark clone size as missing; the rest say once, few, many or name a class of expanded clone.

clone_size: .; j_call: TRBJ1-1; d_call: TRBD1; v_call: TRBV6-2/TRBV6-3; cdr3_aa: CAGRQGASAEAFF; cdr3_nt: TGTGCCGGACGACAGGGGGCGTCGGCTGAAGCTTTCTTT
clone_size: .; j_call: TRBJ2-7; d_call: TRBD1; v_call: TRBV20-1; cdr3_aa: CSASRFDRVTYEQYF; cdr3_nt: TGCAGTGCTAGTAGGTTCGACAGGGTCACCTACGAGCAGTACTTC
clone_size: .; j_call: TRBJ2-5; d_call: .; v_call: TRBV29-1; cdr3_aa: CSVSAGTGETQYF; cdr3_nt: TGCAGCGTTTCCGCCGGGACGGGAGAGACCCAGTACTTC
clone_size: few; j_call: TRBJ2-7; d_call: TRBD2; v_call: TRBV5-1; cdr3_aa: CASSLELAGGYEQYF; cdr3_nt: TGCGCCAGCAGCTTGGAACTAGCGGGAGGGTACGAGCAGTACTTC
clone_size: few; j_call: TRBJ1-1; d_call: .; v_call: TRBV7-9; cdr3_aa: CASSRGPLNTEAFF; cdr3_nt: TGTGCCAGCAGTCGCGGCCCCCTAAACACTGAAGCTTTCTTT
clone_size: .; j_call: TRBJ2-7; d_call: .; v_call: TRBV12-3/TRBV12-4; cdr3_aa: CASSFGLRGEQYF; cdr3_nt: TGTGCCAGCAGTTTCGGACTGCGCGGCGAGCAGTACTTC
clone_size: few; j_call: TRBJ2-7; d_call: .; v_call: TRBV6-6; cdr3_aa: CASSSIYYEQYF; cdr3_nt: TGTGCCAGCAGCTCGATATACTACGAGCAGTACTTC
clone_size: .; j_call: TRBJ1-1; d_call: .; v_call: TRBV29-1; cdr3_aa: CSVRGFVTEAFF; cdr3_nt: TGCAGCGTTCGGGGTTTTGTCACTGAAGCTTTCTTT
clone_size: .; j_call: TRBJ1-5; d_call: TRBD1; v_call: TRBV20-1; cdr3_aa: CSARSPGGRGNQPQHF; cdr3_nt: TGCAGTGCTAGATCTCCGGGTGGCAGGGGGAATCAGCCCCAGCATTTT
clone_size: few; j_call: TRBJ2-4; d_call: .; v_call: TRBV5-1; cdr3_aa: CASSLEGDLAKNIQYF; cdr3_nt: TGCGCCAGCAGCTTGGAGGGGGACCTAGCCAAAAACATTCAGTACTTC
clone_size: few; j_call: TRBJ1-1; d_call: TRBD1; v_call: TRBV29-1; cdr3_aa: CSAGRTGRTEAFF; cdr3_nt: TGCAGCGCCGGGAGGACAGGGAGGACTGAAGCTTTCTTT
clone_size: .; j_call: TRBJ1-6; d_call: .; v_call: TRBV25-1; cdr3_aa: CASSGTSRKDSPLHF; cdr3_nt: TGTGCCAGCAGTGGAACCTCCAGGAAAGATTCACCCCTCCACTTT
clone_size: many; j_call: TRBJ2-3; d_call: TRBD1; v_call: TRBV29-1; cdr3_aa: CSVERAGGVTDTQYF; cdr3_nt: TGCAGCGTTGAGAGGGCAGGGGGCGTCACAGATACGCAGTATTTT
clone_size: .; j_call: TRBJ2-3; d_call: TRBD2; v_call: TRBV20-1; cdr3_aa: CSARTTSGSWWAADTQYF; cdr3_nt: TGCAGTGCTAGAACTACTAGCGGGAGTTGGTGGGCCGCAGATACGCAGTATTTT
clone_size: .; j_call: TRBJ1-3; d_call: .; v_call: TRBV9; cdr3_aa: CASSLSSPARGNTIYF; cdr3_nt: TGTGCCAGCAGCCTATCGTCCCCGGCTCGCGGAAACACCATATATTTT
clone_size: many; j_call: TRBJ2-3; d_call: .; v_call: TRBV5-1; cdr3_aa: CASSFGLASDTQYF; cdr3_nt: TGCGCCAGCAGCTTCGGGCTAGCGTCAGATACGCAGTATTTT
clone_size: .; j_call: TRBJ2-1; d_call: .; v_call: TRBV5-1; cdr3_aa: CASSLRGRSYNEQFF; cdr3_nt: TGCGCCAGCAGCTTGCGCGGCCGCTCCTACAATGAGCAGTTCTTC
clone_size: .; j_call: TRBJ2-1; d_call: .; v_call: TRBV10-3; cdr3_aa: CAISVGFGRGEDEQFF; cdr3_nt: TGTGCCATCAGTGTCGGTTTCGGGCGGGGTGAAGATGAGCAGTTCTTC
clone_size: once; j_call: TRBJ2-3; d_call: TRBD2; v_call: TRBV11-2; cdr3_aa: CASSASRSLLAGGWDTQYF; cdr3_nt: TGTGCCAGCAGCGCATCTAGGAGCTTACTAGCGGGAGGGTGGGATACGCAGTATTTT
clone_size: few; j_call: TRBJ1-4; d_call: TRBD1; v_call: TRBV28; cdr3_aa: CASSLSQTGAREKLFF; cdr3_nt: TGTGCCAGCAGTTTATCCCAGACAGGGGCTCGAGAAAAACTGTTTTTT
clone_size: .; j_call: TRBJ2-7; d_call: TRBD2; v_call: TRBV27; cdr3_aa: CASSPRTSGAYEQYF; cdr3_nt: TGTGCCAGCAGTCCTCGGACTAGCGGGGCCTACGAGCAGTACTTC
clone_size: .; j_call: TRBJ2-3; d_call: TRBD2; v_call: TRBV2; cdr3_aa: CASKLLAGVPTDTQYF; cdr3_nt: TGTGCCAGCAAACTACTAGCGGGAGTTCCGACAGATACGCAGTATTTT
clone_size: .; j_call: TRBJ2-5; d_call: TRBD1; v_call: TRBV24-1; cdr3_aa: CATSDPTTGTETQYF; cdr3_nt: TGTGCCACCAGTGACCCCACGACAGGGACAGAGACCCAGTACTTC
clone_size: .; j_call: TRBJ2-1; d_call: TRBD2; v_call: TRBV5-5; cdr3_aa: CASSLFSSGHTYNEQFF; cdr3_nt: TGTGCCAGCAGCTTGTTCTCTAGCGGCCATACTTACAATGAGCAGTTCTTC
clone_size: few; j_call: TRBJ1-5; d_call: .; v_call: TRBV12-3/TRBV12-4; cdr3_aa: CASSLNSFGPPQHF; cdr3_nt: TGTGCCAGCAGTCTAAACAGCTTTGGTCCGCCCCAGCATTTT
clone_size: .; j_call: TRBJ1-2; d_call: TRBD1; v_call: TRBV6-4; cdr3_aa: CASRVAGTGFYGYTF; cdr3_nt: TGTGCCAGCAGAGTAGCCGGGACAGGCTTCTATGGCTACACCTTC
clone_size: few; j_call: TRBJ1-3; d_call: .; v_call: TRBV29-1; cdr3_aa: CSVGFSGNTIYF; cdr3_nt: TGCAGCGTTGGGTTCTCTGGAAACACCATATATTTT
clone_size: once; j_call: TRBJ2-5; d_call: .; v_call: TRBV7-9; cdr3_aa: CASSLNTAQETQYF; cdr3_nt: TGTGCCAGCAGCTTAAACACAGCTCAAGAGACCCAGTACTTC